The next 7 T cell receptor beta chains were all read from a single sample in a study of cytomegalovirus exposure and HLA in healthy donors listed by TCRdb under 2017. The receptor library was made with the immunoSEQ multiplex PCR assay. A mixture of 60 forward primers for TCR Vbeta segments and 13 reverse primers for TCR Jbeta segments was used in the multiplex PCR. TCRdb's version of the immuneACCESS table is confined to in-frame rearrangements and falls short of the full clone set. An unresolved V gene accounts for under half of the shortfall where checked; the remainder is of unknown origin. In this sample the table shows 55,000 or so clones, roughly 82% of which occur a single time. In total, the top ten clones hold roughly 1.4% of the sample. Source material: PBMCs. The receptors derive from a man aged 25-45 years in good health and CMV-seronegative.

This chain connects TRBV5-4 to TRBJ1-2; TRBD1 might be the D (5 bases). V lost 4 bases to trimming and J lost 4 bases, with 14 bases between them. This CDR3 contains 14 residues. Germline assignment: CDR1 SGHNT and CDR2 YYREEE (reference sequence). CDR3 loop: CASSLSGTAYGYTF. The DNA of the CDR3 is TGTGCCAGCAGCCTGTCCGGGACTGCCTATGGCTACACCTTC.

This clone was detected only once. The chain employs TRBV12-5 and TRBJ2-7; tentatively, D is TRBD1 (5 bases). The CDR3 is 16 residues long. Per the germline V gene, CDR1 is LGHNT and CDR2 is FRNRAP. Between the trimmed V and J ends, which lost 0 bases and 3 bases, there was a span of 15 bases. The CDR3 here is CASGLVQVGTLYEQYF. The CDR3 DNA is TGTGCTAGTGGTTTGGTACAGGTGGGAACCCTCTACGAGCAGTACTTC.

J is TRBJ2-1 and V is TRBV7-8; 8 nucleotides line up with TRBD2. The CDR3 runs 13 residues. V was pared by 6 bases and J by 4 bases, with 2 bases of the junction left unmatched. Germline values: CDR1 SGHVS, CDR2 FQNEAQ. For the CDR3, the DNA is TGTGCCAGCAGACTAGCGGAATACAATGAGCAGTTCTTC. This codes for CASRLAEYNEQFF. The whole variable domain, remainder taken from reference TRBV7-8 and TRBJ2-1, is GAGVSQSPRYKVAKRGQDVALRCDPISGHVSLFWYQQALGQGPEFLTYFQNEAQLDKSGLPSDRFFAERPEGSVSTLKIQRTQQEDSAVYLCASRLAEYNEQFFGPGTRLTVL.

The chain employs TRBV5-6 and TRBJ2-5, with 7 bases fitting TRBD1. The germline V gene has CDR1 SGHDT and CDR2 YYEEEE. The V and J ends lost 3 bases and 3 bases, in that order; junction bases with no gene match: 5. This CDR3 comprises 14 residues. CDR3 amino acids: CASSWTGTEETQYF. CDR3 sequence (DNA): TGTGCCAGCAGCTGGACCGGGACAGAAGAGACCCAGTACTTC.

The sample holds one count of this clone. The chain recombines TRBV6-5 with TRBJ1-2; 7 bases agree with TRBD1. Germline trimming cut 5 bases from V and 6 bases from J; bases unmatched to any gene: 6. The CDR3 contains 13 residues. CDR1 and CDR2 from the germline V gene are MNHEY and SVGAGI. The CDR3 region is CASSQRQGHGYTF. The DNA of the CDR3 is TGTGCCAGCAGTCAGAGACAGGGTCATGGCTACACCTTC.

The V and J genes are TRBV9 and TRBJ2-5, with 9 bases fitting TRBD1. Trimming took 1 base from V and 11 from J; bases not matched to a gene: 18. Germline V lookup: CDR1 SGDLS, CDR2 YYNGEE. This CDR3 contains 17 residues. CDR3 sequence reads: CASSVSTVTGGIVEQYF. In DNA form, the CDR3 reads TGTGCCAGCAGCGTATCGACCGTGACAGGGGGAATAGTAGAGCAGTACTTC.

This clone was seen more than once but under ten times. V is TRBV5-1 and J is TRBJ2-7; TRBD2 is a possible D gene (5 bases). Germline V gives CDR1 SGHRS, CDR2 YFSETQ. V was cut by 1 base and J by 6 bases, with 14 bases left in between. The CDR3 is made up of 14 amino acids. As DNA, the CDR3 is TGCGCCAGCAGCTTGTACGGGGATGTGGGCGAGCAGTACTTC. Protein sequence: CASSLYGDVGEQYF.